This paragraph reports one T cell receptor beta chain. Its specificity is not known. The data were produced by immunoSEQ multiplex PCR, yet TCRdb's version contains in-frame clones alone and is incomplete. Of roughly 2,500,000 clones listed, under 95% are singletons. This CDR3 is built from 15 residues. Trimming pared 4 bases from V and 0 bases from J, leaving 14 bases between. Germline CDR1 is SGHRS and CDR2 is YFSETQ. Those who donated were healthy HIV-negative adults, with no recent acute infections or vaccinations reported. This specimen comes from a study of shared clonotypes between healthy human individuals. The study's findings and limits: The low donor count limited represented genetic and exposure-history diversity.

This clonotype originated in a man younger than 35 in good health. Some clones in this sample may be carry-over from other donors' samples. Material for sequencing was naive CD4+ T cells from PBMCs. The subset was: CD45RA+ positively selected. This chain joins TRBV5-1 and TRBJ2-7; D may be TRBD1 (6 bases). The DNA of the CDR3 is TGCGCCAGCAGCCCCAGGGGTCCTAGCTCCTACGAGCAGTACTTC. It codes for CASSPRGPSSYEQYF.